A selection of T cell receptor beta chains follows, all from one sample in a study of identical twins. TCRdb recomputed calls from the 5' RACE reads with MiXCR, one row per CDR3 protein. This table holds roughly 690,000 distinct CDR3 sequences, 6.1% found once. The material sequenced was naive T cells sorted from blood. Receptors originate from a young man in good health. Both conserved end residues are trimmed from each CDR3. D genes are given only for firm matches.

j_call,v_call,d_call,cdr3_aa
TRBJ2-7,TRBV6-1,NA,ASSKREFSYEQY
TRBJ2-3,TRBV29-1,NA,SVEVLGLGSADTQY
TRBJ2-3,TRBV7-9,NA,ASSRGRTDTQY
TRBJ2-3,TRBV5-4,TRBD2,ASTVWAGVTDTQY
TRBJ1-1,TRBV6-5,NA,ASRNGQQVAF
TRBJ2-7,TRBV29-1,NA,SARTGTVSYEQY
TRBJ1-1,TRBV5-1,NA,ASSPLGETEAF
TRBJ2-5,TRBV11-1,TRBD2,ASSPLGLAGDSFFETQY
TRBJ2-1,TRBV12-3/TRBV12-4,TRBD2,ASATGTMINEQF
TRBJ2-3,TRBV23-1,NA,ASSHPWGKGITDTQY
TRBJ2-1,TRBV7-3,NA,ASSLTQRTEQF
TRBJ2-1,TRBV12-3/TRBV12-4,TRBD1,ASSFRGQYNEQF
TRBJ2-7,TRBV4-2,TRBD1,ASSQWGATGGEY
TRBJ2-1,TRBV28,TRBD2,ASSPEGLAGYNEQF
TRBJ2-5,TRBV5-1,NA,ASSSRGGPETQY
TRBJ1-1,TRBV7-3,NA,ASSLAAGTSEAF
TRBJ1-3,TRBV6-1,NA,ASSAGSALGNTIY
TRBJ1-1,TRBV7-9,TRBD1,ASSLQGEVTEAF
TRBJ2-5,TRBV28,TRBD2,ASSFITGLALETQY
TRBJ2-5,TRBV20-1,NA,SALAGRGETQY
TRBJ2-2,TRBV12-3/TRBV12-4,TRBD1,ASSNPGEGALSGELF
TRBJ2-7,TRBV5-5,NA,ASSFHPATSYEQY
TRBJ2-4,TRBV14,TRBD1,ASRTRGPKNIQY
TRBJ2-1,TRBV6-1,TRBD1,ASSRITGGREQF
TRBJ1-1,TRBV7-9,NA,ASTPQGTEAF
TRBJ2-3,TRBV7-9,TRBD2,ASSTLAGSTDTQY
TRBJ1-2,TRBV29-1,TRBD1,SVEDRGGGVINYGYT
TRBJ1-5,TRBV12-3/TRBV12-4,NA,ASTSTDRFNQPQH
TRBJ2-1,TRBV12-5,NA,ASGFGQSSYNEQF
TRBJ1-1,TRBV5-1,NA,ASSFGPGRTEAF
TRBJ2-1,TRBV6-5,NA,ASSFTPGVGEQF
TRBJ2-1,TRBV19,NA,ASSRGTVLAYNEQF